This T cell receptor (beta chain) was captured by sequencing in a study of cytomegalovirus exposure and HLA in healthy donors. PCR primers comprised 60 Vbeta and 13 Jbeta primers. Method: immunoSEQ multiplex PCR; TCRdb's copy keeps in-frame clones and lacks some. Of 200,000 to 250,000 clones in the sample, about 83% were seen once. CDR3 length: 13 residues. General study results and limits: When a later analysis compared HLA-associated TCR beta chains with equally common others, the HLA-associated chains turned out to be more clonally expanded and to have lower generation probabilities. Highly shared sequence variants in one cluster were likely a sequencing artifact. Analyzed later, association rates of TCRs varied across HLA loci, with DRB1 most and HLA-C fewest. Earlier analysis looked at TCR beta V segments, and most were productive about 90% or about 30% of the time.

With regard to this clone: Its antigen is not identified.

The sequencing input was PBMCs. The TCR originated in a human donor in good health. The chain combines TRBV21-1 with TRBJ2-1; the table's D call, TRBD1, was not checked against the DNA. TRBV21-1 is given as a pseudogene. The CDR3 protein is CASSKGLYNEQFF. For the CDR3, the DNA is TGTGCCAGCAGCAAAGGGCTGTACAATGAGCAGTTCTTC.